This T cell receptor (beta chain) was sequenced during a study of Graves' ophthalmopathy and Graves' hyperthyroidism. This clonotype was observed a handful of times. With 5 bases removed from V and 6 bases from J, the gap between germline ends came to 8 bases. Germline CDR1 MNHEY, CDR2 SVGAGI. This CDR3 region has 12 residues. Amplified material comprised TCR beta CDR3 regions derived from RNA transcripts. Amplification began with first-round RT-PCR using HTBI primers, then second-round multiplex PCR was performed. In TCRdb, the multiplex PCR reads were re-called with MiXCR into one record per CDR3 protein. The repertoire holds about 1.2 million distinct CDR3 sequences, 36% seen once, with 11% in the top ten.

Source material: peripheral blood or thyroid tissue (not recorded which). This TCR was sampled from an adult man with Graves' hyperthyroidism. The rearrangement uses TRBV6-5 and TRBJ1-5; TRBD1 is a possible D gene (5 bases). The CDR3 sequence: CASSTGFQPQHF. CDR3 sequence (DNA): TGTGCCAGCAGTACAGGTTTTCAGCCCCAGCATTTT.